The clone carrying this T cell receptor beta chain was seen only once. This sample was included in a study of identical twins. TCRdb re-derived calls from the 5' RACE reads in MiXCR, one entry per CDR3 protein. Among 1.5 million to 2 million distinct CDR3 sequences listed, less than 35% were seen once. CDR1 and CDR2 (germline): SNHLY, FYNNEI. There are 15 residues in the CDR3. The V end lost 2 bases, the J end lost 6 bases, and 14 bases lay between the germline ends. Donors were all healthy Caucasians. The TCR originated in a newborn girl in good health. Source material: cord blood. This chain connects TRBV2 to TRBJ1-5; D is possibly TRBD1 (6 bases). The CDR3 nucleotides read TGTGCCAGCAGTGAAACAGGGATGGGGGGTCAGCCCCAGCATTTT. Protein sequence: CASSETGMGGQPQHF.